This TCR beta chain was captured by sequencing in a study of shared clonotypes between healthy human individuals. Deep was the level used in running the assay. Method: immunoSEQ multiplex PCR; TCRdb's copy keeps in-frame clones and lacks some. The table shows more than 900,000 clones, with 78% occurring only once. Points from the study as a whole: For naive CD4 cells, 4% to 5% of clonotypes were shared across a handful of donors. Having only a few donors restricted how much genetic and exposure-history diversity was captured. Compared with memory subsets, naive subsets generally had larger estimated richness.

The CDR3 loop spans 14 amino acids. The germline V gene has CDR1 KGHSH and CDR2 LQKENI. V shed 1 base and J shed 4 bases, with 7 bases lying between them. Worth noting for this clone: Its antigen is as yet unknown.

This receptor was identified in a man aged 18-30 years in good health. Some clones in this sample may be carry-over from other donors' samples. Sequencing was carried out using memory CD4+ T cells from PBMCs. Subset described: CD45RA-negative fraction. J is TRBJ2-2 and V is TRBV18; D unclear. The CDR3 reads CASSPLQSTGELFF. The CDR3 DNA is TGTGCCAGCTCACCACTACAGAGCACCGGGGAGCTGTTTTTT.